This T cell receptor beta chain emerged from a study of type 1 regulatory T cells. Study-wide background: T-allo10 is a Tr1-enriched, alloantigen-specific CD4 T cell product made in vitro. General study points: Tr1 cells had a more restricted TCR repertoire than non-Tr1 cells.

Germline V gene lookup returns CDR1 SGHDT and CDR2 YYEEEE. There are 18 residues in the CDR3. V lost 3 bases, J lost 3 bases, and 17 bases stayed unmatched. TCRdb reanalysed the reads using MiXCR and keeps one entry per CDR3 protein. The data hold 55,000 to 65,000 distinct CDR3 sequences, with 60% to 65% observed a single time. This clonotype was picked up a small number of times. Its antigen is still unknown. Material for sequencing was cultured non-Tr1 T cells, either the whole culture or a sorted T cell fraction (not recorded which). The chain is built from TRBV5-6 and TRBJ1-2; 7 bases line up with TRBD1. This sequence originates from a human donor in good health. The CDR3 DNA is TGTGCCAGCAGCTGGGGGATGAGGGGGCGTCCTTCAGACTATGGCTACACCTTC. As protein: CASSWGMRGRPSDYGYTF.